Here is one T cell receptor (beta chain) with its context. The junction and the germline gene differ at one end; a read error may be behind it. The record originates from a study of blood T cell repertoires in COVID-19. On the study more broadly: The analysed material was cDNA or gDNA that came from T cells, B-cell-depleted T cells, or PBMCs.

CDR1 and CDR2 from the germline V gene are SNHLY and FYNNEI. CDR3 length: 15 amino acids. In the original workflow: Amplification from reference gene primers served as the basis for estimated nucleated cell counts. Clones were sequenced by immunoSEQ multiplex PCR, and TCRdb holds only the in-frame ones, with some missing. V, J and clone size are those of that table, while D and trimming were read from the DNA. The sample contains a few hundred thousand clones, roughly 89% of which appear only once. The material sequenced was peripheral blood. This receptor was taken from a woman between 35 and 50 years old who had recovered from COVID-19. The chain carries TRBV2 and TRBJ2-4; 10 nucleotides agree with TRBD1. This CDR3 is CASSEESATGGSKDF. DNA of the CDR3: TGTGCCAGCAGTGAAGAATCTGCGACAGGGGGCAGTAAGGACTTC.